The following is a TCR beta chain sequence with its context. The table came from immunoSEQ multiplex PCR; TCRdb's copy has only in-frame clones and leaves some out. The sample lists around 97,000 clones, approximately 80% occurring once. Germline trimming cut 11 bases from V and 0 bases from J; bases unmatched to any gene: 6. The CDR3 totals 13 residues. Germline V gene data show CDR1 as SGHTA and CDR2 as FQGNSA. This entry belongs to a study of blood T cell repertoires in COVID-19. Specimen: peripheral blood. The chain joins TRBV7-2 to TRBJ1-1; 7 bases are a match to TRBD1. The TCR sequence derives from a human donor in a cohort sampled during active COVID-19. CDR3 nucleotide sequence: TGTGCCGGACAACAGGGGATGAACACTGAAGCTTTCTTT. Amino acid sequence: CAGQQGMNTEAFF. The whole variable domain, filled in from reference TRBV7-2 and TRBJ1-1, reads GAGVSQSPSNKVTEKGKDVELRCDPISGHTALYWYRQSLGQGLEFLIYFQGNSAPDKSGLPSDRFSAERTGGSVSTLTIQRTQQEDSAVYLCAGQQGMNTEAFFGQGTRLTVV.